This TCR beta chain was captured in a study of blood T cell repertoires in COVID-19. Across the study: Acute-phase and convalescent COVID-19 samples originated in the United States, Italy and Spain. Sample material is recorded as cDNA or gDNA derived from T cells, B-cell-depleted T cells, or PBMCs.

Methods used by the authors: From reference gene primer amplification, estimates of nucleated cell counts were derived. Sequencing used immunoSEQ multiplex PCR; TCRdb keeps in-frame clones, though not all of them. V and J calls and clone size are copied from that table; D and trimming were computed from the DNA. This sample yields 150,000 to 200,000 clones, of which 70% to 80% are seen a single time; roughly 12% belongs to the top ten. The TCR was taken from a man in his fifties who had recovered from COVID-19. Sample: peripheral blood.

CDR3 in DNA: TGTGCCAGCAGTCAAGCGGCAGCCCCTGAAGCTTTCTTT. This gives the protein CASSQAAAPEAFF. This chain uses TRBV12-3 or TRBV12-4 with TRBJ1-1; D ambiguous. V gave up 5 bases and J gave up 6 bases, with 13 bases separating them. CDR3 length: 13 amino acids.